The clone carrying this TCR beta chain has a count of ten or more. Its antigen is as yet unknown. TCRdb redid the calling of the 5' RACE reads with MiXCR, one entry per CDR3 protein. The sample holds more than 650,000 distinct CDR3 sequences, 5.5% to 6.5% seen once. This sample was taken from a study of identical twins. Points from the study as a whole: Models underestimated TCR alpha sharing (out-of-frame) in monozygotic twins. Fewer insertions marked abundant cord blood beta clonotypes; young adult naive trended weakly, memory not at all. Out-of-frame alpha sequences shared by twins were enriched for low generation probability.

The TCR was taken from a man younger than 35 in good health. The sample consisted of naive T cells sorted from blood.

Written as DNA, the CDR3 is TGCAGTGCTAGAGCTGGGGGGGTTGCGGGAGAAGAGACCCAGTACTTC. Its translation: CSARAGGVAGEETQYF. This chain connects TRBV20-1 to TRBJ2-5, with 7 bases fitting TRBD2. The CDR3 sequence is 16 residues long. The ends lost 1 base at V and 3 bases at J; junction bases unmatched: 11. Germline CDR1 reads DFQATT; CDR2 reads SNEGSKA (reference sequence).